This entry lists 20 T cell receptor beta chains sequenced from one sample in a study of cytomegalovirus exposure and HLA in healthy donors. The PCR used 60 Vbeta and 13 Jbeta primers. The assay was immunoSEQ multiplex PCR, and TCRdb's table has in-frame clones only and misses some. Of roughly 150,000 clones listed, about 81% are singletons. What was sequenced was PBMCs. These receptors were collected from a girl aged 2 to 10 in good health and CMV-seropositive.

This chain connects TRBV30 to TRBJ1-4; 7 bases align to TRBD1. CDR3 length equals 15 residues. J lost 12 bases, V lost 2 bases, and 15 bases had no gene match. Germline V lookup: CDR1 GTSNPN, CDR2 SVGIG (reference sequence). The CDR3 sequence: CAWSTTGAPKKELFF. The CDR3 DNA reads as TGTGCCTGGAGTACTACAGGGGCACCAAAGAAGGAACTGTTTTTT.

The genes are TRBV11-3 and TRBJ1-1, with D possibly TRBD1 on 5 matching bases. Germline loops: CDR1 SGHNT, CDR2 YENEEA. The CDR3 totals 13 residues. V dropped 0 bases and J dropped 4 bases, with 6 bases sitting between them. The CDR3 protein is CASSLERGTEAFF. CDR3 sequence (DNA): TGTGCCAGCAGCTTAGAAAGGGGCACTGAAGCTTTCTTT. Using reference TRBV11-3 and TRBJ1-1 for the parts outside the CDR3, the full variable domain is EAGVVQSPRYKIIEKKQPVAFWCNPISGHNTLYWYLQNLGQGPELLIRYENEEAVDDSQLPKDRFSAERLKGVDSTLKIQPAELGDSAVYLCASSLERGTEAFFGQGTRLTVV.

CDR3: CSVVLFESYNEQFF. The DNA for the CDR3 is TGCAGCGTTGTACTCTTCGAATCCTACAATGAGCAGTTCTTC. This rearrangement joins TRBV29-1 to TRBJ2-1, with D hard to call. CDR1 and CDR2 (germline): SQVTM, ANQGSEA. V lost 4 bases and J 1 base, leaving 11 bases between the germline ends. There are 14 residues in the CDR3.

This chain connects TRBV6-1 to TRBJ2-1, with 7 bases that match TRBD2. Germline-derived CDR1 and CDR2 are MNHNS and SASEGT. CDR3 size: 16 residues. The ends lost 3 bases at V and 8 bases at J; junction bases unmatched: 13. This CDR3 reads CASSDRGTTPFDEQFF. The CDR3 region has the DNA TGTGCCAGCAGTGACCGCGGGACTACCCCTTTCGATGAGCAGTTCTTC.

The V and J genes are TRBV11-2 and TRBJ2-7; no reliable D call. This CDR3 has 13 residues. V was pared by 2 bases and J by 7 bases, with 12 bases between. Germline CDR1 is SGHAT and CDR2 is FQNNGV. The CDR3 DNA sequence: TGTGCCAGCAGCTTACTCTCTTTCGGTGAGCAGTACTTC. Encoded protein: CASSLLSFGEQYF.

V usage is TRBV6-6 and J usage is TRBJ1-5; D may be TRBD1 (5 bases). The CDR3 has 14 residues. The V end was cut by 1 base, the J end by 5 bases, with 9 bases between. CDR1 is MNHNY and CDR2 is SVGAGI in the germline V gene (reference sequence). CDR3 sequence reads: CASSYLTEDQPQHF. As DNA, the CDR3 is TGTGCCAGCAGTTACTTGACAGAAGATCAGCCCCAGCATTTT.

With regard to this clone: Sequence at one end of the junction differs from germline and may be a read error. The chain carries TRBV2 and TRBJ1-2; no firm D call. Germline CDR1 is SNHLY and CDR2 is FYNNEI. The length of the CDR3 is 13 residues. The DNA of the CDR3 is TGTGCCAGCTTTAAAGGAGGGATAGATGGCTACATCTTC. Its protein product is CASFKGGIDGYIF. Drawing the rest from reference TRBV2 and TRBJ1-2, the complete variable domain is EPEVTQTPSHQVTQMGQEVILRCVPISNHLYFYWYRQILGQKVEFLVSFYNNEISEKSEIFDDQFSVERPDGSNFTLKIRSTKLEDSAMYFCASFKGGIDGYIFGSGTRLTVV.

The chain combines TRBV30 with TRBJ1-2; possible D gene TRBD1, 5 bases. Germline V gives CDR1 GTSNPN, CDR2 SVGIG (reference sequence). V was cut by 0 bases and J by 4 bases, with 15 bases left in between. This CDR3 contains 15 residues. The CDR3 spells CAWSVRGEGAYGYTF. The CDR3, as DNA: TGTGCCTGGAGTGTACGAGGGGAGGGTGCCTATGGCTACACCTTC.

The chain employs TRBV28 and TRBJ2-1; TRBD2 is a possible D gene (5 bases). The V end was cut by 10 bases, the J end by 7 bases, with 11 bases between. This CDR3 contains 11 residues. Germline V gene sequence: CDR1 MDHEN, CDR2 SYDVKM. In nucleotides, the CDR3 is TGTGCCACCGACCAGCGGAATGAGCAGTTCTTC. Its translation is CATDQRNEQFF.

The gene calls are TRBV28 and TRBJ1-1; 9 bases map to TRBD1. There are 15 residues in the CDR3. V shed 1 base, J shed 5 bases, and the junction held 5 bases outside the gene matches. Germline V gives CDR1 MDHEN, CDR2 SYDVKM. The CDR3 DNA sequence: TGTGCCAGCAGTTTATACAGGGGGCTTTTGACTGAAGCTTTCTTT. It specifies CASSLYRGLLTEAFF.

This clone was found a few times. The chain employs TRBV29-1 and TRBJ2-5; D gene uncertain. The CDR3 consists of 12 residues. CDR1 and CDR2 (germline): SQVTM, ANQGSEA. V was pared by 4 bases and J by 5 bases, with 11 bases between. The CDR3 DNA reads as TGCAGCGTTGGGATAGAGGCTGAGACCCAGTACTTC. Residues: CSVGIEAETQYF.

CDR3: CASSQEGREGRRKKLFF. The CDR3 nucleotides are TGCGCCAGCAGCCAAGAGGGAAGGGAGGGACGGCGAAAAAAACTGTTTTTT. The V call is TRBV4-1, the J call TRBJ1-4, with D possibly TRBD1 on 5 matching bases. In germline, CDR1 is MGHRA, CDR2 YSYEKL. This CDR3 is built from 17 residues. V lost 0 bases, J lost 9 bases, and 20 bases lay in between.

The J gene is TRBJ2-7, the V gene TRBV5-3; 9 bases line up with TRBD2. TRBV5-3 is filed as an ORF, its function uncertain. Trimming took 4 bases from V and 5 from J; bases not matched to a gene: 10. The CDR3 totals 15 residues. CDR3 nucleotides: TGTGCCAGAAGCCGTTGGACTAGCGCGACTGACGAGCAGTACTTC. It codes for CARSRWTSATDEQYF.

This chain uses TRBV10-2 with TRBJ2-1, with 7 bases that match TRBD2. V trimming: 8 bases; J trimming: 5 bases; junction bases outside the gene matches: 15. The germline V gene encodes CDR1 WSHSY and CDR2 SAAADI. The CDR3 length is 16 residues. In DNA form, the CDR3 reads TGCGCCAGCCGTAGTATCGAGCTAGCGGAAAACAATGAGCAGTTCTTC. This encodes CASRSIELAENNEQFF.

The rearrangement links TRBV27 to TRBJ2-7, with D possibly being TRBD2 (6 bases). Germline V lookup: CDR1 MNHEY, CDR2 SMNVEV (reference sequence). Trimming shortened V by 5 bases and J by 3 bases, and 11 bases separated the two germline ends. This CDR3 region has 13 residues. The CDR3 DNA reads TGTGCCAGCAGTGAAGGGGAGGTCTACGAGCAGTACTTC. Translation: CASSEGEVYEQYF.

The genes are TRBV28 and TRBJ2-3; 9 bases align to TRBD2. Germline V lookup: CDR1 MDHEN, CDR2 SYDVKM. CDR3 size: 17 residues. V lost 4 bases, J lost 5 bases, and 13 bases stayed unmatched. In DNA, the CDR3 is TGTGCCAGCAGTTGGTATATTAGCGGGAGAATAAAAGATACGCAGTATTTT. It specifies CASSWYISGRIKDTQYF.

This chain joins TRBV5-5 and TRBJ1-5; D gene ambiguous. Trimming cost V 0 bases and J 1 base, with 8 bases left between them. The CDR3 is 15 amino acids. Looked up from germline, CDR1 is SGHKS and CDR2 is YYEKEE (reference sequence). The CDR3 sequence: CASSLGGMSNQPQHF. DNA of the CDR3: TGTGCCAGCAGCTTGGGCGGGATGAGCAATCAGCCCCAGCATTTT.

CDR3 in amino acids: CASSPGLANEQYF. In nucleotides, the CDR3 is TGTGCCAGCAGCCCGGGACTAGCGAACGAGCAGTACTTC. This chain joins TRBV11-1 and TRBJ2-7; 10 bases fit TRBD2. Unmatched junction bases numbered 3, after V lost 5 bases and J lost 5 bases. This CDR3 has 13 residues. Germline loops: CDR1 SGHAT, CDR2 FQDESV (reference sequence).

This clone was observed once. V and J are TRBV7-8 and TRBJ1-1; D is unclear. CDR3 length: 15 amino acids. Germline V lookup: CDR1 SGHVS, CDR2 FQNEAQ. V lost 0 bases to trimming and J lost 1 base, with 9 bases between them. The CDR3 bases are TGTGCCAGCAGCTTAGCGCGCCAAGCGAACACTGAAGCTTTCTTT. It yields the protein CASSLARQANTEAFF. The complete variable domain, with remaining parts taken from reference TRBV7-8 and TRBJ1-1, reads GAGVSQSPRYKVAKRGQDVALRCDPISGHVSLFWYQQALGQGPEFLTYFQNEAQLDKSGLPSDRFFAERPEGSVSTLKIQRTQQEDSAVYLCASSLARQANTEAFFGQGTRLTVV.

V gene TRBV7-6 combines with J gene TRBJ1-4; TRBD1 aligns across 9 bases. This CDR3 is 16 amino acids long. With V trimmed by 5 bases and J by 5 bases, 9 bases remained unmatched. From germline, CDR1 is SGHVS and CDR2 FNYEAQ. CDR3 sequence reads: CASSPGLTGGNEKLFF. CDR3 coding DNA: TGTGCCAGCAGCCCGGGCCTGACAGGGGGGAATGAAAAACTGTTTTTT.